These 8 T cell receptor beta chains originate from one sample sequenced in a study of blood T cell repertoires in COVID-19. Clones were read by immunoSEQ multiplex PCR, and TCRdb kept only the in-frame ones, dropping some. The sample records about 120,000 clones, around nine tenths being singletons. Sample: peripheral blood. Receptor source: an elderly woman with acute or convalescent COVID-19.

The V gene is TRBV19, the J gene TRBJ2-5, with D uncertain. Looked up from germline, CDR1 is LNHDA and CDR2 is SQIVND (reference sequence). The CDR3 extends over 13 amino acids. V gave up 3 bases and J gave up 5 bases, with 10 bases separating them. CDR3 sequence: CASSIATVETQYF. In nucleotides, the CDR3 is TGTGCCAGTAGTATTGCGACTGTTGAGACCCAGTACTTC.

V gene TRBV7-2 combines with J gene TRBJ1-2, with TRBD1 matching 7 bases. V was clipped by 4 bases and J by 2 bases; unmatched bases: 10. The CDR3 totals 16 residues. In germline, CDR1 is SGHTA, CDR2 FQGNSA. Here the CDR3 DNA reads TGTGCCAGCAGCTCTCCTAAGACAGGGTTAAACTATGGCTACACCTTC. Translating it yields CASSSPKTGLNYGYTF.

The V call is TRBV7-2, the J call TRBJ1-3; 7 bases match TRBD1. This CDR3 has 14 residues. After removal of 5 bases from V and 4 bases from J, the junction contained 5 bases not matched to a gene. The germline gives CDR1 SGHTA, CDR2 FQGNSA. In DNA form, the CDR3 reads TGTGCCAGCAGCCCCGGACAGGTCGGAAACACCATATATTTT. It specifies CASSPGQVGNTIYF.

This chain connects TRBV5-1 to TRBJ2-2; D uncertain. V lost 0 bases and J 7 bases, leaving 10 bases between the germline ends. The CDR3 runs 14 residues. Per the germline V gene, CDR1 is SGHRS and CDR2 is YFSETQ. DNA of the CDR3: TGCGCCAGCAGCTTGGGCAGGTTAGGCGGGGAGCTGTTTTTT. Protein product: CASSLGRLGGELFF.

The chain couples TRBV12-2 to TRBJ1-6; no DNA check was done on the table's D call, TRBD1. TRBV12-2 is recorded as a pseudogene. The CDR3 spans 16 residues. The CDR3 DNA sequence: TGTGCAAGTCGTCTAACCAGGACAGCCTATAATTCACCCCTCCACTTT. Amino acid sequence: CASRLTRTAYNSPLHF.

The chain couples TRBV3-1 (or the pseudogene TRBV3-2) to TRBJ1-2; D gene ambiguous. V was shortened by 4 bases and J by 4 bases, with 10 bases between the two germline ends. Germline V lookup: CDR1 LGHDT, CDR2 YNNKEL (reference sequence). This CDR3 is built from 13 residues. The CDR3 region is CASSPTAGYGYTF. The CDR3 nucleotides are TGTGCCAGCAGCCCTACAGCGGGCTATGGCTACACCTTC.

The genes are TRBV3-1 (or the pseudogene TRBV3-2) and TRBJ1-2; 8 bases fit TRBD1. Trimming at V came to 4 bases and at J to 8 bases, leaving 9 bases not matched to a gene. Germline CDR1 LGHDT, CDR2 YNNKEL (reference sequence). The CDR3 contains 14 residues. The CDR3 protein is CASSRTGGAGGYTF. CDR3 DNA sequence: TGTGCCAGCAGCCGCACAGGGGGGGCTGGGGGCTACACCTTC.

This chain joins TRBV9 and TRBJ2-3; TRBD2 agrees at 12 bases. The CDR3 contains 17 residues. CDR1 and CDR2 from the germline V gene are SGDLS and YYNGEE. Trimming at V came to 1 base and at J to 6 bases, leaving 9 bases not matched to a gene. CDR3 sequence reads: CASSVSGTSGPSDTQYF. The DNA of the CDR3 is TGTGCCAGCAGCGTATCAGGGACTAGCGGGCCCTCCGATACGCAGTATTTT.